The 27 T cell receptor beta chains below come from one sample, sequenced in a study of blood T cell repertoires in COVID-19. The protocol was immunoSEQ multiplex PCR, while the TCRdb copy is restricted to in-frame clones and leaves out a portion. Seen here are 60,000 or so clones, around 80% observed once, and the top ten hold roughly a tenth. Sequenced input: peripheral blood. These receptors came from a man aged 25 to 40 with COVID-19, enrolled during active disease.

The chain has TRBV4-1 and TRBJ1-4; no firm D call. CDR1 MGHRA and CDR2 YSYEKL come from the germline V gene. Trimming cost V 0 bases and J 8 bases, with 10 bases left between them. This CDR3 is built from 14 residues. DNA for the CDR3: TGCGCCAGCAGCCAAGATCTAGGGAGGGAAAAACTGTTTTTT. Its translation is CASSQDLGREKLFF.

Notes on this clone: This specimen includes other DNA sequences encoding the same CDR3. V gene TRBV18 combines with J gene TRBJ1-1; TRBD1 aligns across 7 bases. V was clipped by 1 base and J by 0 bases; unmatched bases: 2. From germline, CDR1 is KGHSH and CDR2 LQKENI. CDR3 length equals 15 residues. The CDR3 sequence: CASSPLGGLNTEAFF. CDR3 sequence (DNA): TGTGCCAGCTCACCACTAGGGGGCTTGAACACTGAAGCTTTCTTT. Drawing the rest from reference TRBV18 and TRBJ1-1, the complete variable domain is NAGVMQNPRHLVRRRGQEARLRCSPMKGHSHVYWYRQLPEEGLKFMVYLQKENIIDESGMPKERFSAEFPKEGPSILRIQQVVRGDSAAYFCASSPLGGLNTEAFFGQGTRLTVV.

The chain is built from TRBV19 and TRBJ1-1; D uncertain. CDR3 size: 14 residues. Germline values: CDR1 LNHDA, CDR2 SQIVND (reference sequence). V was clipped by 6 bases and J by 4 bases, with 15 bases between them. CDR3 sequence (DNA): TGTGCCAGTAGCCCCCGGGGATCGAGCACTGAAGCTTTCTTT. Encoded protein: CASSPRGSSTEAFF.

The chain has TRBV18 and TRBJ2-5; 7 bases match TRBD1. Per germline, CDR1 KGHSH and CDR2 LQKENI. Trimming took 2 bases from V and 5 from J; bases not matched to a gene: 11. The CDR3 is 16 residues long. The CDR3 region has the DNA TGTGCCAGCTCACCAGGCCTTGAGGGGGCCCGGGAGACCCAGTACTTC. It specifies CASSPGLEGARETQYF.

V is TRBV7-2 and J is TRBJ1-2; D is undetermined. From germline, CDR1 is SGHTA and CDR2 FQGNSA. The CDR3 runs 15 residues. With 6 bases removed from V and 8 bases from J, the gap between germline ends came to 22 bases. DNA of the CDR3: TGTGCCAGCAGGACGGCCGGGAGTCCGTACGAGGGCTACACCTTC. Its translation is CASRTAGSPYEGYTF. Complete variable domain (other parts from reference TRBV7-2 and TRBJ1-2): GAGVSQSPSNKVTEKGKDVELRCDPISGHTALYWYRQSLGQGLEFLIYFQGNSAPDKSGLPSDRFSAERTGGSVSTLTIQRTQQEDSAVYLCASRTAGSPYEGYTFGSGTRLTVV.

CDR3 bases: TGTGCCAGCAGCGAGGACAGGGGTGGTTCCCTCCACTTT. Translation gives CASSEDRGGSLHF. The chain combines TRBV7-2 with TRBJ1-6, with 9 bases identical to TRBD1. Per germline, CDR1 SGHTA and CDR2 FQGNSA. Trimming at V came to 5 bases and at J to 14 bases, leaving 7 bases not matched to a gene. This CDR3 region has 13 residues.

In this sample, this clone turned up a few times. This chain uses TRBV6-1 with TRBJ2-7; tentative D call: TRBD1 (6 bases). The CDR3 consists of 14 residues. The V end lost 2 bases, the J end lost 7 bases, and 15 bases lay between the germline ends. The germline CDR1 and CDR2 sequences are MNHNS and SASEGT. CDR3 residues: CASSETGRGMEQYF. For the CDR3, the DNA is TGTGCCAGCAGTGAAACCGGCAGGGGAATGGAGCAGTACTTC.

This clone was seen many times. The CDR3: CASSRLGTPNIQYF. CDR3 bases: TGTGCCAGCAGTCGACTGGGGACACCAAACATTCAGTACTTC. The chain combines TRBV28 with TRBJ2-4, with TRBD1 as a possible D gene (6 bases). The CDR3 is made up of 14 amino acids. With 5 bases removed from V and 6 bases from J, the gap between germline ends came to 14 bases. CDR1 and CDR2 (germline): MDHEN, SYDVKM. The complete variable domain, with remaining parts taken from reference TRBV28 and TRBJ2-4, reads DVKVTQSSRYLVKRTGEKVFLECVQDMDHENMFWYRQDPGLGLRLIYFSYDVKMKEKGDIPEGYSVSREKKERFSLILESASTNQTSMYLCASSRLGTPNIQYFGAGTRLSVL.

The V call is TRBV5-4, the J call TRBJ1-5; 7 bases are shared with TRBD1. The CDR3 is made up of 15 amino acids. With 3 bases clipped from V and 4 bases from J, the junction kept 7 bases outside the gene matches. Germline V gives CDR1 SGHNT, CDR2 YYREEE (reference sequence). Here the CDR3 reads CASSSDRAENQPQHF. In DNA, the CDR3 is TGTGCCAGCAGCTCTGACAGGGCTGAGAATCAGCCCCAGCATTTT.

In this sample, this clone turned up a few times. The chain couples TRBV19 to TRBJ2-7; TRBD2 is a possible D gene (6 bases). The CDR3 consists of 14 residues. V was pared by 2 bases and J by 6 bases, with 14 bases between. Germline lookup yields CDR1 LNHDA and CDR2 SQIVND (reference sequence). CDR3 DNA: TGTGCCAGTAGTATATTCGGAGGGGATACCGAGCAGTACTTC. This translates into CASSIFGGDTEQYF.

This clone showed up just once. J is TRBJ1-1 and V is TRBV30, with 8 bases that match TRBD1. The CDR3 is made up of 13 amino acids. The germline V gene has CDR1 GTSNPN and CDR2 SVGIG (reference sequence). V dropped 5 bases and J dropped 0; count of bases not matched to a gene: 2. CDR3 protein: CAWDRGMNTEAFF. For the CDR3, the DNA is TGTGCCTGGGACAGGGGTATGAACACTGAAGCTTTCTTT.

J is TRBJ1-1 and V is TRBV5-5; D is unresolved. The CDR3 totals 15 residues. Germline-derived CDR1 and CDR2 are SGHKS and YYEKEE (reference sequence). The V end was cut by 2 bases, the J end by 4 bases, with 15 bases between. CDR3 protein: CASSFDVGGPTEAFF. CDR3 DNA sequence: TGTGCCAGCAGCTTCGACGTAGGAGGGCCCACTGAAGCTTTCTTT. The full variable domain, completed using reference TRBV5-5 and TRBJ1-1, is DAGVTQSPTHLIKTRGQQVTLRCSPISGHKSVSWYQQVLGQGPQFIFQYYEKEERGRGNFPDRFSARQFPNYSSELNVNALLLGDSALYLCASSFDVGGPTEAFFGQGTRLTVV.

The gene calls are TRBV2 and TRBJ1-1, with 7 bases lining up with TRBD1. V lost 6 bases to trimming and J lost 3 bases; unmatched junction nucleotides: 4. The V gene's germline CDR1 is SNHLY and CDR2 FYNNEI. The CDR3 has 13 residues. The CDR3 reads CASRGDRDTEAFF. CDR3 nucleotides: TGTGCCAGCAGGGGTGACAGGGACACTGAAGCTTTCTTT.

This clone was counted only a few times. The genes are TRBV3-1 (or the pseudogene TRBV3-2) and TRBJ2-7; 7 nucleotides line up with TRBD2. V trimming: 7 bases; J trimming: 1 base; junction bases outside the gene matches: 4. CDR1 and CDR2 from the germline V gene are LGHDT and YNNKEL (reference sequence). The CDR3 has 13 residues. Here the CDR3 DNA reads TGTGCCAGCACCCTCGGGGGGTCCTACGAGCAGTACTTC. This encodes CASTLGGSYEQYF.

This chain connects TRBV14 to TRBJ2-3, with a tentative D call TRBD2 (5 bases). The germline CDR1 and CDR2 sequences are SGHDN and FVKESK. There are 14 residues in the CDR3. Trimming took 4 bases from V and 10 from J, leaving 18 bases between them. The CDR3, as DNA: TGTGCCAGCAGCCCCCGGACTCCCCCCGGTTCGCAGTATTTT. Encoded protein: CASSPRTPPGSQYF.

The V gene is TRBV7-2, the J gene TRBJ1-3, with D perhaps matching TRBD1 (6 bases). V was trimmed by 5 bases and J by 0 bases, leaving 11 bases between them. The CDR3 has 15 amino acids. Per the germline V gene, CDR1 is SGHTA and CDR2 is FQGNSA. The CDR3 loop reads CASSQGGNSGNTIYF. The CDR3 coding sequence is TGTGCCAGCAGCCAAGGGGGAAACTCTGGAAACACCATATATTTT.

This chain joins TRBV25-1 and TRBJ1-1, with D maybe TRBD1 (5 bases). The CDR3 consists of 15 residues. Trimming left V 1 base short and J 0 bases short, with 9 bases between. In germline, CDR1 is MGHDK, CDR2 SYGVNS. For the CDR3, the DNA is TGTGCCAGCAGTGAATTTGGGGGGATGAACACTGAAGCTTTCTTT. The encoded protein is CASSEFGGMNTEAFF.

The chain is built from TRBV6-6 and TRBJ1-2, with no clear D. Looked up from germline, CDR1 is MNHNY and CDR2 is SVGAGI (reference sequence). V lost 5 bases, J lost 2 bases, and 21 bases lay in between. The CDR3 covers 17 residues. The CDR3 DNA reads TGTGCCAGCAGTCGGACTTCCGGGAACCTTAGGAACTATGGCTACACCTTC. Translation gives CASSRTSGNLRNYGYTF.

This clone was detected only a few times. The CDR3, as DNA: TGTGCCAGCACCGCTGCGGGGACAGGGGGCGACGAGCAGTACTTC. Amino acid sequence: CASTAAGTGGDEQYF. The chain employs TRBV28 and TRBJ2-7; 12 bases map to TRBD1. Losses at the gene ends were 7 bases for V and 5 bases for J; bases not matched to a gene: 9. The CDR3 runs to 15 residues. Germline CDR1 is MDHEN and CDR2 is SYDVKM.

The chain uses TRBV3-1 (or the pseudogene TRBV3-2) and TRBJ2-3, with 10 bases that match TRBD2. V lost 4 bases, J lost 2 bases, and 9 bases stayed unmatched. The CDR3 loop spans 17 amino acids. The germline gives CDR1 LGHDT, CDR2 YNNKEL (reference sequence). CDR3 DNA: TGTGCCAGCAGCCCGCGAGGGACTAGCGAGAACACAGATACGCAGTATTTT. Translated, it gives CASSPRGTSENTDTQYF.

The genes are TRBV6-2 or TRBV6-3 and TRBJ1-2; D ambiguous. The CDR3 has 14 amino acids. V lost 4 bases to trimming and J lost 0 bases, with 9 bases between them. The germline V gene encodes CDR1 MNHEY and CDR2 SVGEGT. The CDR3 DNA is TGTGCCAGCAGTTCGAGCTCCTCTAACTATGGCTACACCTTC. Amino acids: CASSSSSSNYGYTF.

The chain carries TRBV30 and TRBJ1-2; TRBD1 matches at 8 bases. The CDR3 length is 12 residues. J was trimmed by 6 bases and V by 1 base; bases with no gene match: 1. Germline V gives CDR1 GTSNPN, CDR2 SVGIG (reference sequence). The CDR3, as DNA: TGTGCCTGGAGTGAGACAGGGGATGGCTACACCTTC. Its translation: CAWSETGDGYTF.

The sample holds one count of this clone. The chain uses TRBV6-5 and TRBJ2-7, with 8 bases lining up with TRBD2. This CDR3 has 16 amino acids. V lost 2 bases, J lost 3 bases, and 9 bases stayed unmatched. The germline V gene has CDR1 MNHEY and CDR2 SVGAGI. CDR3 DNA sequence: TGTGCCAGCAGTTACGCCCCCGGTGCGGGAGGCTACGAGCAGTACTTC. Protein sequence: CASSYAPGAGGYEQYF.

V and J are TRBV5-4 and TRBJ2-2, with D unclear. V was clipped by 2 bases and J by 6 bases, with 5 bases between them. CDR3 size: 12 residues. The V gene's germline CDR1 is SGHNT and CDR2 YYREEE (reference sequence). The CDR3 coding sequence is TGTGCCAGCAGCTTCTTCCCCGGGGAGCTGTTTTTT. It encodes CASSFFPGELFF.

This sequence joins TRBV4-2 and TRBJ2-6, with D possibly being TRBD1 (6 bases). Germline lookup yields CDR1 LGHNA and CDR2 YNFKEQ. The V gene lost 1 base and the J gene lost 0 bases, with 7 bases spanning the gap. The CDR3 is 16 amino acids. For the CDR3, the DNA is TGTGCCAGCAGCCAAGTGGACAGCTCTGGGGCCAACGTCCTGACTTTC. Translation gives CASSQVDSSGANVLTF.

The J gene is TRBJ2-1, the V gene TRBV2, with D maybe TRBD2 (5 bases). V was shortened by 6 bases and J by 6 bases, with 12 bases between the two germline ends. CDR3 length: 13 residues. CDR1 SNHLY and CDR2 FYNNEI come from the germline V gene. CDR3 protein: CASRLDYLNEQFF. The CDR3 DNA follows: TGTGCCAGCAGACTAGACTACCTCAATGAGCAGTTCTTC.

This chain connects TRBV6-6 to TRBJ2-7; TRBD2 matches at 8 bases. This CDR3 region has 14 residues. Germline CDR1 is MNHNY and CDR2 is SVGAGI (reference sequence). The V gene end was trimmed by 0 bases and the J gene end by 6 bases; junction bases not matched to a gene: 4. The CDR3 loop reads CASSYSGLAAEQYF. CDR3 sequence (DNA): TGTGCCAGCAGTTACTCCGGACTAGCCGCCGAGCAGTACTTC.